The clone carrying this TCR beta chain was observed at least ten times. The CDR3 covers 18 residues. Per the germline V gene, CDR1 is SGHTA and CDR2 is FQGNSA. The ends lost 3 bases at V and 9 bases at J; junction bases unmatched: 20. Using a J-beta primer mix together with a sample-barcoded 5' primer, a second PCR was run for about 6 to 12 cycles. At least 2.5 million CDR3-containing paired-end reads were obtained per sample. TCRdb independently ran MiXCR on the 5' RACE reads; one entry per CDR3 protein. The table records more than 800,000 distinct CDR3 sequences, around 30% of them present only once. This sample was taken from a study of blood T cells in healthy people across ages. PBMCs were isolated at a quantity of at least 7 million per sample.

The sample comprised blood. The J gene is TRBJ2-1, the V gene TRBV7-2; TRBD1 matches at 7 bases. This sequence originates from an elderly woman in good health. The CDR3 coding sequence is TGTGCCAGCAGCTTGAGGACCCCTAAGGGGGCGATTCTGGTTGAGCAGTTCTTC. Translated, it gives CASSLRTPKGAILVEQFF.